This T cell receptor beta chain was documented in a study of blood T cells in healthy people across ages. At the level of the study: Template switching recovered approximately one barcoded beta molecule for every two T cells.

The CDR3 consists of 12 residues. Germline V gene data show CDR1 as SGHTA and CDR2 as FQGNSA. Notes on this clonotype: What it recognizes is unknown. With a much larger clone just one base away, this may be a read error.

The study, taken as a whole, reports: Age advanced and TCR beta diversity per million T cells fell, roughly linearly.

With a J-beta primer mix and a sample-barcoded 5' primer, a second PCR ran 7 to 11 cycles. Each CDR3 protein is one row after TCRdb ran MiXCR on the 5' RACE reads. The table has about 1.7 million distinct CDR3 sequences, 28% seen once. Healthy individuals of Caucasian origin from Russia, aged roughly 6 to 90, served as donors. The V gene is TRBV7-2, the J gene TRBJ2-3, with 7 bases fitting TRBD2. Sequencing was carried out using blood. The sequence derives from a woman in her twenties or thirties in good health. The CDR3 here is CVSGKDTDTQYF. DNA for the CDR3: TGTGTCAGCGGGAAAGACACAGATACGCAGTATTTT.